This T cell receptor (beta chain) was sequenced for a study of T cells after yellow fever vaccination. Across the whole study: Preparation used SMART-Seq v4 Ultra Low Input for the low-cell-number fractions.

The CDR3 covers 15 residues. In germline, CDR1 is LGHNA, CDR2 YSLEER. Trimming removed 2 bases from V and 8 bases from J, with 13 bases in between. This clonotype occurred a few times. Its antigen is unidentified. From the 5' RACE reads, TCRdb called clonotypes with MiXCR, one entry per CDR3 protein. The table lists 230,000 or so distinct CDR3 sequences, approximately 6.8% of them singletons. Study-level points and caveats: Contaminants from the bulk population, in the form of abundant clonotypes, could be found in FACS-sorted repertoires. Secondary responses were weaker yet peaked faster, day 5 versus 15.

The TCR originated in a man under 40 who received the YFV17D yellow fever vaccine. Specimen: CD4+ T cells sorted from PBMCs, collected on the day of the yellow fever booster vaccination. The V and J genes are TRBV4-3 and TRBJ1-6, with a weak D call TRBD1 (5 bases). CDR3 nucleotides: TGCGCCAGCAGCCAAACCGGGAGGGGAGATTCACCCCTCCACTTT. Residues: CASSQTGRGDSPLHF.